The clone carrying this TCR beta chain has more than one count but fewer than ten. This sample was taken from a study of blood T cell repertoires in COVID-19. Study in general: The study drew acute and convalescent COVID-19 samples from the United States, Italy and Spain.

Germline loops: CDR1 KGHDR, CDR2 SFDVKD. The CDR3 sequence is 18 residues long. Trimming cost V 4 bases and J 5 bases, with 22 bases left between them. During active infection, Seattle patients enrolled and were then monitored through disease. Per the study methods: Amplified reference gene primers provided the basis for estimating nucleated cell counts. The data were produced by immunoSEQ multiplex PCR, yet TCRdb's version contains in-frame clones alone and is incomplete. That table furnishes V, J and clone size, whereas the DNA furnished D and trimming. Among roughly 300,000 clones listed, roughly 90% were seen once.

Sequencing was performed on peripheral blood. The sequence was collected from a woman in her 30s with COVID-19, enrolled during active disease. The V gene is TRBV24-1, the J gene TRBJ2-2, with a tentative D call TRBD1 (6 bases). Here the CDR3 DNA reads TGTGCCACCAGTGAGCGACTTGAAGGGGTCACAGGGACCGGGGAGCTGTTTTTT. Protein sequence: CATSERLEGVTGTGELFF.